This T cell receptor (beta chain) was found in a study of T-cell memory formation after mild COVID-19. The overall study: TCR clusters were mostly donor specific.

Via MiXCR, TCRdb re-called the 5' RACE reads, giving one row per CDR3 protein. The repertoire holds about 340,000 distinct CDR3 sequences, with approximately 15% as singletons. This clonotype was observed a few times. The V gene's germline CDR1 is SGHTA and CDR2 FQGNSA. Trimming took 1 base from V and 6 from J, leaving 7 bases between them. The CDR3 runs to 13 residues. This sequence originates from a man between 18 and 35 years old who had mild COVID-19 (a few samples of this study predate the infection). Cell type and time point are not known. The sample was PBMCs or a T cell subset sorted from them (not recorded which). The rearrangement links TRBV7-2 to TRBJ1-5; D is unclear. CDR3 sequence (DNA): TGTGCCAGCAGCTTAGTTCTAGGTCAGCCCCAGCATTTT. Its translation: CASSLVLGQPQHF. The full variable domain, its missing parts supplied by reference TRBV7-2 and TRBJ1-5, is GAGVSQSPSNKVTEKGKDVELRCDPISGHTALYWYRQSLGQGLEFLIYFQGNSAPDKSGLPSDRFSAERTGGSVSTLTIQRTQQEDSAVYLCASSLVLGQPQHFGDGTRLSIL.